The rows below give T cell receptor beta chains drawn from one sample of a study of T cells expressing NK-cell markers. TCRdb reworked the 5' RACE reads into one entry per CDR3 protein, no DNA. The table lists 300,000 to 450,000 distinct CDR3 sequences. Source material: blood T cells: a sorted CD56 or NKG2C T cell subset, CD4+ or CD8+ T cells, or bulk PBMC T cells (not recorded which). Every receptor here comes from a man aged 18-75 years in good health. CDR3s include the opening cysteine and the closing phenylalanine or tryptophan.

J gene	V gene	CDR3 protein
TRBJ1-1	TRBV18	CASSPRGQVNTEAFF
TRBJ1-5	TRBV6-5	CASRRVGHRNQPQHF
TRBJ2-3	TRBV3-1	CASNPVGGRGTQYF
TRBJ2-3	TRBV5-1	CASSLRLAGTDTQYF
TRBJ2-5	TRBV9	CASTQLAGGPGETQYF
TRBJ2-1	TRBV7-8	CASSLTSGGVNEQFF
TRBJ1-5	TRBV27	CASSLAGRQPQHF
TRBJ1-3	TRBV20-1	CSARADSSVGNTIYF
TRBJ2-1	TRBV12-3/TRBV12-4	CASSQRQGAGYNEQFF
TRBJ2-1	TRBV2	CASSGGGANNEQFF
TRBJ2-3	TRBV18	CASSLQTRSETQYF
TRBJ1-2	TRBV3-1	CASSNPERGGYGYTF
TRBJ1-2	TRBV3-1	CASSPIYHRGGNYGYTF
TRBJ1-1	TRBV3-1	CASSQGTANTEAFF
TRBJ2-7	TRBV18	CASSELQGFSYEQYF
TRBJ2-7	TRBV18	CASSTSGASSYEQYF
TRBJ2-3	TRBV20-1	CSASDQSGGGKTDTQYF
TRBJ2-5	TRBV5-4	CASSWRSGQGQETQYF
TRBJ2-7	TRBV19	CASSSPSRAPTYEQYF
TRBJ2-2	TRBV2	CASRGPGTGELFF
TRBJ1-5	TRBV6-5	CASSYHRGSSNQPQHF
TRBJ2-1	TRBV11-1	CASSAIGRGYSEQFF
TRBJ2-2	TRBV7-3	CASSSWGIQGGGELFF
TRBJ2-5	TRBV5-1	CASSLAGTGGKTQYF
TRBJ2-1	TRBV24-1	CATGREVVNEQFF
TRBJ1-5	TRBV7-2	CASSPRINQPQHF
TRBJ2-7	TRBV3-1	CASSQEGTLYEQYF